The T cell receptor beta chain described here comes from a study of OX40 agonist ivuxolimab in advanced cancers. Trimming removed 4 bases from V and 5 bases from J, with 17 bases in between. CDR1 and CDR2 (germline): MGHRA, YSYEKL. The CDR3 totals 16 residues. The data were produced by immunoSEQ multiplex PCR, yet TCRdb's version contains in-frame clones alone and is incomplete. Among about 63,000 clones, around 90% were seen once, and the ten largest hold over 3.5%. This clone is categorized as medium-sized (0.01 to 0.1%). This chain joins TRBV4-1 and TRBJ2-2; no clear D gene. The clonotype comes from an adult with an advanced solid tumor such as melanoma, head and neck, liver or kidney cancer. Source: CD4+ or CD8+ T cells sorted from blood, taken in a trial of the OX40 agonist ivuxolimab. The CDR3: CASSPSQEPGTGELFF. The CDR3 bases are TGCGCCAGCAGCCCTTCGCAAGAGCCCGGAACCGGGGAGCTGTTTTTT.